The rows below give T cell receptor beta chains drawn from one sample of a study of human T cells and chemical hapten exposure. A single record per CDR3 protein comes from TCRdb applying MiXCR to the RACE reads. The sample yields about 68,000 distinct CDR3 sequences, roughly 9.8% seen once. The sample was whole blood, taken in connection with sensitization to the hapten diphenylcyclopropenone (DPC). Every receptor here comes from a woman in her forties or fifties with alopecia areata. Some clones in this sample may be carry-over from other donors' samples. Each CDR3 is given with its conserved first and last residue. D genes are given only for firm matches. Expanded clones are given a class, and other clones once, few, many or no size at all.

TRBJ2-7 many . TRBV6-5 TGTGCCAGCAGCAAGCAGGGAGTCTCCTACGAGCAGTACTTC CASSKQGVSYEQYF
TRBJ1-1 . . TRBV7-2 TGTGCCAGCAGCTTGGATCGACAGGAAGCTTTCTTT CASSLDRQEAFF
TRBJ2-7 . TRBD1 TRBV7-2 TGTGCCAGCAGCCCGCAGGGACAGGTACGGGCCAACTTCCTCGGGCAGTACTTC CASSPQGQVRANFLGQYF
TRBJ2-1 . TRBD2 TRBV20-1 TGCAGTGCTCTGCGGACTAGCGGGAGAAATGAGCAGTTCTTC CSALRTSGRNEQFF
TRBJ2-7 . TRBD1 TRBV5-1 TGCGCCAGCACCTTAGGGACAGGTTTCTCCTACGAGCAGTACTTC CASTLGTGFSYEQYF
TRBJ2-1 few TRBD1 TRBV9 TGTGCCAGCAGCGTAGCAGGACAGGGACACAATGAGCAGTTCTTC CASSVAGQGHNEQFF
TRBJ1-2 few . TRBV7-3 TGTGCCAGCAGCCCGGGGAGTAACTATGGCTACACCTTC CASSPGSNYGYTF
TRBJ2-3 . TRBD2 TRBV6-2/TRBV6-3 TGTGCCAGCAGTATCTTAGCGGGGGGGTCAGATACGCAGTATTTT CASSILAGGSDTQYF
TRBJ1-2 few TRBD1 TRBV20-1 TGCAGTGCTCCCGGGACAGGTGACTATGGCTACACCTTC CSAPGTGDYGYTF
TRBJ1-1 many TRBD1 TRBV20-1 TGCAGTGCGATTTTTTGGGGGACAGGGGGCACTGAAGCTTTCTTT CSAIFWGTGGTEAFF
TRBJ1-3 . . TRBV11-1 TGTGCCAGCAGCTCCCGCCTCTTGGGAAACACCATATATTTT CASSSRLLGNTIYF